The rows below give T cell receptor beta chains drawn from one sample of a study of blood T cell repertoires in COVID-19. Clones were sequenced by immunoSEQ multiplex PCR, and TCRdb holds only the in-frame ones, with some missing. The repertoire holds tens of thousands of clones, with 85% as singletons. The specimen sequenced was peripheral blood. The receptors were gathered from a human donor with acute or convalescent COVID-19. The donor label of this sample is uncertain. CDR3s include the opening cysteine and the closing phenylalanine or tryptophan. Each record gives: J gene, D gene, clone size, V gene, CDR3 protein, CDR3 DNA. A D gene is named only where the DNA matches it firmly. Only part of the rows carry a size: once, few, many, or a class if the clone is expanded.

>TRBJ2-1|TRBD2|.|TRBV10-3
CAITGTSRGEQFF
TGTGCCATCACCGGGACTAGCAGGGGTGAGCAGTTCTTC
>TRBJ2-2|TRBD2|once|TRBV3-1/TRBV3-2
CASSRLAGANTGELFF
TGTGCCAGCAGCCGACTAGCGGGGGCCAACACCGGGGAGCTGTTTTTT
>TRBJ1-3|.|.|TRBV6-5
CASSYSSGRSGNTIYF
TGTGCCAGCAGTTACTCTAGCGGGAGGTCTGGAAACACCATATATTTT
>TRBJ1-5|TRBD1|.|TRBV9
CASSGGTGYYQPQHF
TGTGCCAGCAGCGGTGGGACAGGATACTATCAGCCCCAGCATTTT
>TRBJ1-3|TRBD1|.|TRBV5-4
CASSRTGAGNTIYF
TGTGCCAGCAGCCGAACAGGGGCTGGAAACACCATATATTTT
>TRBJ2-5|.|few|TRBV6-2/TRBV6-3
CASSHDRPGETQYF
TGTGCCAGCAGTCACGACAGGCCGGGTGAGACCCAGTACTTC
>TRBJ2-3|.|.|TRBV6-5
CASTLEETDTQYF
TGTGCCAGCACCCTCGAAGAGACAGATACGCAGTATTTT
>TRBJ2-1|.|.|TRBV5-4
CASSLARVDNEQFF
TGTGCCAGCAGCTTGGCTAGAGTCGACAATGAGCAGTTCTTC
>TRBJ1-2|TRBD1|.|TRBV9
CASSPSPGQTNYGYTF
TGTGCCAGCAGCCCAAGTCCGGGACAGACCAACTATGGCTACACCTTC
>TRBJ2-1|TRBD2|once|TRBV12-5
CASGPQAGVNEQFF
TGTGCTAGTGGTCCCCAAGCGGGAGTTAATGAGCAGTTCTTC
>TRBJ1-4|.|.|TRBV11-3
CASSLAGGTNEKLFF
TGTGCCAGCAGCTTAGCGGGGGGCACTAATGAAAAACTGTTTTTT
>TRBJ1-2|TRBD1|.|TRBV12-5
CASGLGQGNDGYTF
TGTGCTAGTGGTTTGGGACAGGGTAATGATGGCTACACCTTC
>TRBJ2-1|TRBD1|.|TRBV24-1
CATSDRTGAPNEQFF
TGTGCCACCAGTGACCGGACAGGGGCTCCCAATGAGCAGTTCTTC
>TRBJ2-6|.|.|TRBV2
CASRQQGTGANVLTF
TGTGCCAGCAGACAACAGGGCACTGGGGCCAACGTCCTGACTTTC
>TRBJ1-2|.|.|TRBV6-5
CASSYGARVRGYTF
TGTGCCAGCAGTTATGGGGCCAGGGTGCGGGGCTACACCTTC
>TRBJ1-1|TRBD1|.|TRBV29-1
CSVLGQEPTEAFF
TGCAGCGTACTCGGACAGGAGCCGACTGAAGCTTTCTTT
>TRBJ1-2|.|.|TRBV15
CATSRDIGANYGYTF
TGTGCCACCAGCAGAGATATCGGAGCTAACTATGGCTACACCTTC